The text below deals with one T cell receptor beta chain. No antigen is known for it. These data belong to a study of T cell responses to AZD1222 COVID-19 vaccine. TCRdb's copy holds only in-frame clones and misses some; the assay was immunoSEQ multiplex PCR. The table records tens of thousands of clones, approximately 79% of them present only once. Trimming took off 10 bases at V and 2 bases at J, with 12 bases between the two ends. Per germline, CDR1 MNHEY and CDR2 SVGAGI. The CDR3 has 13 amino acids. Study outcomes and limitations: Seropositive at baseline were only six AZD1222 recipients. With two AZD1222 doses given, Spike-specific TCR breadth and depth both rose. Spike-spanning, vaccine-associated CD4 TCRs were dominant at 160-218 and 743-854. Donors in the cohort were predominantly white British and more often female, and clonal diversity was possibly underestimated.

This TCR was recovered from an adult in good health. J is TRBJ1-3 and V is TRBV6-5; a weak D match, TRBD1 (5 bases). The sample in question was peripheral blood, obtained on day 0 of MenACWY control vaccination. The DNA for the CDR3 is TGTGCCACCAAGACAGCAACTGGAAACACCATATATTTT. Protein sequence: CATKTATGNTIYF.